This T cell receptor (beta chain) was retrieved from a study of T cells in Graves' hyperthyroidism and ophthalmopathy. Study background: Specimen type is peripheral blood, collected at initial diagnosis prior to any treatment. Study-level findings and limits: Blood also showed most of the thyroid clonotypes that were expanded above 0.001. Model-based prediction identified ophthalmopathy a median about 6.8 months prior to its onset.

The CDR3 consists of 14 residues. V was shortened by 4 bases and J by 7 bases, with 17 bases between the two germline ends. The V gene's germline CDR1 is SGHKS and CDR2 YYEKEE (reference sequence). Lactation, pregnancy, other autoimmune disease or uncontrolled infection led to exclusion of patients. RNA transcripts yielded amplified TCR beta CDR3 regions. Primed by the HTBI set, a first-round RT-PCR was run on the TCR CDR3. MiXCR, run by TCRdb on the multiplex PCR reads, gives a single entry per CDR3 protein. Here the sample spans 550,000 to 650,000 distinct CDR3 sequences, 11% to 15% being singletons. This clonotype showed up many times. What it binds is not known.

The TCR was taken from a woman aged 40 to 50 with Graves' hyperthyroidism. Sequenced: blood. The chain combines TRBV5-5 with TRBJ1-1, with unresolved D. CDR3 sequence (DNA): TGTGCCAGCAGCCTACGAGCTGAACTACTTGAAGCTTTCTTT. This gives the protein CASSLRAELLEAFF.